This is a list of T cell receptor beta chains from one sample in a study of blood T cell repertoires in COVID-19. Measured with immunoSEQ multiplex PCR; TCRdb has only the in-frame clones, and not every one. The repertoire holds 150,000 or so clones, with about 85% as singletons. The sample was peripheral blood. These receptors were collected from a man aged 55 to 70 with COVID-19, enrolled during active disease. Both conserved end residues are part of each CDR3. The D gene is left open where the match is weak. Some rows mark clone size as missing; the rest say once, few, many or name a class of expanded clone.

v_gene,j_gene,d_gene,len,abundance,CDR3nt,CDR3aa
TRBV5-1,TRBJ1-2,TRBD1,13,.,TGCGCCAGCGGAGACAGGGGGAACTATGGCTACACCTTC,CASGDRGNYGYTF
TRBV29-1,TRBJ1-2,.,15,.,TGCAGCGTTGAAGCCCCAGGGTCTTTTAACTATGGCTACACCTTC,CSVEAPGSFNYGYTF
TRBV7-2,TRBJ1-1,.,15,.,TGTGCCAGCAGCTTCGCATCCAAAGGGGACACTGAAGCTTTCTTT,CASSFASKGDTEAFF
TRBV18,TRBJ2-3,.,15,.,TGTGCCAGCTCACCAGTCGGGGACACCACAGATACGCAGTATTTT,CASSPVGDTTDTQYF
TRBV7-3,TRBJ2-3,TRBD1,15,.,TGTGCCAGCAGCCCCTTGAAGGGGGCTACAGATACGCAGTATTTT,CASSPLKGATDTQYF
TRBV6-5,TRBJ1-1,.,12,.,TGTGCCAGCAGTTCCGACAGAACTGAAGCTTTCTTT,CASSSDRTEAFF
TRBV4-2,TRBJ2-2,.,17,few,TGTGCCAGCAGCCAAGATAAGGTCGAGGTGGACACCGGGGAGCTGTTTTTT,CASSQDKVEVDTGELFF
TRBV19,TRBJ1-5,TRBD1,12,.,TGTGCCAGTAGTATAGGGGACAGGGCCCAGCATTTT,CASSIGDRAQHF
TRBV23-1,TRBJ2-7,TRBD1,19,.,TGCGCCAGCAGTCAATTCGACCCCCCGACAGGGGGCATCACCTACGAGCAGTACTTC,CASSQFDPPTGGITYEQYF
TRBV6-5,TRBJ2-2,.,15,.,TGTGCCAGCAGGACGGGACTCTTGAACACCGGGGAGCTGTTTTTT,CASRTGLLNTGELFF
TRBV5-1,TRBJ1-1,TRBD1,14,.,TGCGCCAGCAGCTCCATCACAGGGGCCACTGAAGCTTTCTTT,CASSSITGATEAFF
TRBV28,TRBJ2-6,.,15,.,TGTGCCAGCAGTTTTTCAGGGGTAGGGGCCAACGTCCTGACTTTC,CASSFSGVGANVLTF
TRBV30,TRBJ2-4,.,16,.,TGTGCCTGGAGTGCGTTTCGGGGGACTGCCAAAAACATTCAGTACTTC,CAWSAFRGTAKNIQYF
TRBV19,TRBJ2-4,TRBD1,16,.,TGTGCCAGTAGTCCTCGACAGGGTTTAACCAAAAACATTCAGTACTTC,CASSPRQGLTKNIQYF
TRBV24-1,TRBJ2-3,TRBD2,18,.,TGTGCCACCAGTGACCCCCTAGCGGGACACGGTCTCACAGATACGCAGTATTTT,CATSDPLAGHGLTDTQYF
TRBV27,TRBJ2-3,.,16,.,TGTGCCAGCAGTTTACGGGTCGGGTCCGACACAGATACGCAGTATTTT,CASSLRVGSDTDTQYF
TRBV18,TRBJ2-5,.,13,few,TGTGCCAGCTCCGCGACAGCTCAAGAGACCCAGTACTTC,CASSATAQETQYF
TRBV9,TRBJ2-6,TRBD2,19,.,TGTGCCAGCAGCGTAGATCCTGGACCGGGAGGCTCTGGGGCCAACGTCCTGACTTTC,CASSVDPGPGGSGANVLTF
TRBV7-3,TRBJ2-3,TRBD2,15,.,TGTGCCAGCAGCCCTACTAGCGCTAGCACAGATACGCAGTATTTT,CASSPTSASTDTQYF
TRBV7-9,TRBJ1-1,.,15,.,TGTGCCAGCAGCCGAACCTCGGACTTCTTCACTGAAGCTTTCTTT,CASSRTSDFFTEAFF
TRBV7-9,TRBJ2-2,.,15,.,TGTGCCAGCAGCTTGACAGCCCTATCGTCCGGGGAGCTGTTTTTT,CASSLTALSSGELFF
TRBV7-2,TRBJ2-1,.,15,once,TGTGCCAGCAGACCAGGGGCCAGCTCCTACAATGAGCAGTTCTTC,CASRPGASSYNEQFF
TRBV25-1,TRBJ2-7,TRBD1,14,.,TGTGCCAGCAGTACAGGACAGGGTGCCTACGAGCAGTACTTC,CASSTGQGAYEQYF
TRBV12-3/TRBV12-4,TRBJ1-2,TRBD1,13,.,TGTGCCGTTTCCGCGGGACAGATCTATGGCTACACCTTC,CAVSAGQIYGYTF
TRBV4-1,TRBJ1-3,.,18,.,TGCGCCAGCAGTCTGACAGATTTAAAACTCTACTCTGGAAACACCATATATTTT,CASSLTDLKLYSGNTIYF
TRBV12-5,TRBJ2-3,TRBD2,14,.,TGTGCTAGTGGTTTGAGCGGGAGTTCAGATACGCAGTATTTT,CASGLSGSSDTQYF
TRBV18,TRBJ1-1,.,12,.,TGTGCCAGCTCAACCAGTGTCACTGAAGCTTTCTTT,CASSTSVTEAFF
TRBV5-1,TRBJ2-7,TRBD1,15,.,TGCGCCAGCAGCTTGGTCCGACAGGGGAAATACGAGCAGTACTTC,CASSLVRQGKYEQYF
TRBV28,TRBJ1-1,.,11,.,TGTGCCAGCAAAATAAACACTGAAGCTTTCTTT,CASKINTEAFF
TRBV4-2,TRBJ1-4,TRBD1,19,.,TGTGCCAGCAGCCAAGATTTGGGACAGGGAATTCTCCCTAATGAAAAACTGTTTTTT,CASSQDLGQGILPNEKLFF
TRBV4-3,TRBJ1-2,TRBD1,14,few,TGCGCCAGCAGCCATGACAGGGTACACTATGGCTACACCTTC,CASSHDRVHYGYTF
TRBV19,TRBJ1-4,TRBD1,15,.,TGTGCCAGTAGTATTTCGTTTGGGACAGGTGAAAAACTGTTTTTT,CASSISFGTGEKLFF
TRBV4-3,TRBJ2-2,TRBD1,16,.,TGCGCCAGCAGCCACGAAGGGGGCCCCCACACCGGGGAGCTGTTTTTT,CASSHEGGPHTGELFF
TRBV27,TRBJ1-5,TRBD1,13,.,TGTGCCAGCAGGCAGGGGGCGAATCAGCCCCAGCATTTT,CASRQGANQPQHF
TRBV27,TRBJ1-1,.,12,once,TGTGCCAGCAGTTCTTATTACACTGAAGCTTTCTTT,CASSSYYTEAFF
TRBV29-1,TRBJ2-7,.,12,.,TGCAGCGTTGAAGGAGGGCCCTACGAGCAGTACTTC,CSVEGGPYEQYF
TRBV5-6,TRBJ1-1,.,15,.,TGTGCCAGCAGCTTGGTCGGCAGGGTTGGGACTGAAGCTTTCTTT,CASSLVGRVGTEAFF
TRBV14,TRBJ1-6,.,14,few,TGTGCCAGCAGCCGGGACTTCAGGAATTCACCCCTCCACTTT,CASSRDFRNSPLHF
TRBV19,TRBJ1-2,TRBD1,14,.,TGTGCCAGTAGTCCCTGGACAGGGGGCGATGGCTACACCTTC,CASSPWTGGDGYTF
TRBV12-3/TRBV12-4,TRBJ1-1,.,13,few,TGTGCCAGCAGCCCACAGAGGAACACTGAAGCTTTCTTT,CASSPQRNTEAFF
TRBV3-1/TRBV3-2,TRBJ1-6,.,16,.,TGTGCCAGCAGCTCTCAGGGTAGTTCCTATAATTCACCCCTCCACTTT,CASSSQGSSYNSPLHF
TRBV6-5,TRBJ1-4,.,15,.,TGTGCCAGCAGCTCTGACCCGGGGAGTAATGAAAAACTGTTTTTT,CASSSDPGSNEKLFF